The clone carrying this T cell receptor (beta chain) was recorded a few times. Antigen: not known. This entry comes from a study of beta chain features in type 1 diabetes. The study reverse transcribed the entire isolated RNA, so it sequenced expressed TCRB transcripts. The assay was immunoSEQ multiplex PCR, and TCRdb's table has in-frame clones only and misses some. The data hold approximately 150,000 clones, with over 9.5% observed a single time. Findings and limits, study-wide: More deletions and fewer insertions at VDJ junctions were found in patients with type 1 diabetes. Unsettled here was the matter of whether HLA type influences TCRB rearrangement.

V gave up 4 bases and J gave up 1 base; unmatched junction bases: 3. The CDR3 totals 14 residues. In germline, CDR1 is LGHNA, CDR2 YSLEER. The receptor was isolated from a man between 18 and 35 years old in good health. V gene TRBV4-3 combines with J gene TRBJ2-7, with TRBD1 identical over 8 bases. The sequencing sample was made of naive CD4+ T cells from blood. The CDR3 DNA reads TGCGCCAGCAGCCCCCGACAGGGGTCCTACGAGCAGTACTTC. Translation: CASSPRQGSYEQYF.